This TCR beta chain is drawn from a study of shared clonotypes between healthy human individuals. Comments on this clone: Its antigen remains unidentified.

CDR1 is SGHNT and CDR2 is YYREEE in the germline V gene (reference sequence). Between the trimmed V and J ends, which lost 4 bases and 5 bases, there was a span of 13 bases. The CDR3 spans 13 residues. Naive CD8 cells lacked CD45RO and underwent positive selection for CCR7, leaving out terminally differentiated effector memory CD45RA+ cells. Study-wide points: Naive CD4 clonotype sharing across several donors was 5% to 6%. Generally, estimated richness proved larger in naive subsets than it did in memory subsets. Sharing of clonotypes among donors was expected to vary with sequencing depth.

On sorted subsets, replicate PCRs used approximately 190 ng DNA, or around 30,000 T cell genomes. Using immunoSEQ multiplex PCR, the repertoire was profiled, and TCRdb retains in-frame clones only, with some absent. In the table there are around 2.1 million clones, 85% to 95% of which are singletons. V and J are TRBV5-4 and TRBJ2-7; D is tentatively TRBD1 or TRBD2 (5 bases each). The TCR sequence derives from a man younger than 30 in good health. Some clones in this sample may be carry-over from other donors' samples. The sample comprised naive CD8+ T cells from PBMCs. The CDR3 protein is CASSAIGADEQYF. The CDR3 bases are TGTGCCAGCAGCGCCATCGGGGCGGACGAGCAGTACTTC.